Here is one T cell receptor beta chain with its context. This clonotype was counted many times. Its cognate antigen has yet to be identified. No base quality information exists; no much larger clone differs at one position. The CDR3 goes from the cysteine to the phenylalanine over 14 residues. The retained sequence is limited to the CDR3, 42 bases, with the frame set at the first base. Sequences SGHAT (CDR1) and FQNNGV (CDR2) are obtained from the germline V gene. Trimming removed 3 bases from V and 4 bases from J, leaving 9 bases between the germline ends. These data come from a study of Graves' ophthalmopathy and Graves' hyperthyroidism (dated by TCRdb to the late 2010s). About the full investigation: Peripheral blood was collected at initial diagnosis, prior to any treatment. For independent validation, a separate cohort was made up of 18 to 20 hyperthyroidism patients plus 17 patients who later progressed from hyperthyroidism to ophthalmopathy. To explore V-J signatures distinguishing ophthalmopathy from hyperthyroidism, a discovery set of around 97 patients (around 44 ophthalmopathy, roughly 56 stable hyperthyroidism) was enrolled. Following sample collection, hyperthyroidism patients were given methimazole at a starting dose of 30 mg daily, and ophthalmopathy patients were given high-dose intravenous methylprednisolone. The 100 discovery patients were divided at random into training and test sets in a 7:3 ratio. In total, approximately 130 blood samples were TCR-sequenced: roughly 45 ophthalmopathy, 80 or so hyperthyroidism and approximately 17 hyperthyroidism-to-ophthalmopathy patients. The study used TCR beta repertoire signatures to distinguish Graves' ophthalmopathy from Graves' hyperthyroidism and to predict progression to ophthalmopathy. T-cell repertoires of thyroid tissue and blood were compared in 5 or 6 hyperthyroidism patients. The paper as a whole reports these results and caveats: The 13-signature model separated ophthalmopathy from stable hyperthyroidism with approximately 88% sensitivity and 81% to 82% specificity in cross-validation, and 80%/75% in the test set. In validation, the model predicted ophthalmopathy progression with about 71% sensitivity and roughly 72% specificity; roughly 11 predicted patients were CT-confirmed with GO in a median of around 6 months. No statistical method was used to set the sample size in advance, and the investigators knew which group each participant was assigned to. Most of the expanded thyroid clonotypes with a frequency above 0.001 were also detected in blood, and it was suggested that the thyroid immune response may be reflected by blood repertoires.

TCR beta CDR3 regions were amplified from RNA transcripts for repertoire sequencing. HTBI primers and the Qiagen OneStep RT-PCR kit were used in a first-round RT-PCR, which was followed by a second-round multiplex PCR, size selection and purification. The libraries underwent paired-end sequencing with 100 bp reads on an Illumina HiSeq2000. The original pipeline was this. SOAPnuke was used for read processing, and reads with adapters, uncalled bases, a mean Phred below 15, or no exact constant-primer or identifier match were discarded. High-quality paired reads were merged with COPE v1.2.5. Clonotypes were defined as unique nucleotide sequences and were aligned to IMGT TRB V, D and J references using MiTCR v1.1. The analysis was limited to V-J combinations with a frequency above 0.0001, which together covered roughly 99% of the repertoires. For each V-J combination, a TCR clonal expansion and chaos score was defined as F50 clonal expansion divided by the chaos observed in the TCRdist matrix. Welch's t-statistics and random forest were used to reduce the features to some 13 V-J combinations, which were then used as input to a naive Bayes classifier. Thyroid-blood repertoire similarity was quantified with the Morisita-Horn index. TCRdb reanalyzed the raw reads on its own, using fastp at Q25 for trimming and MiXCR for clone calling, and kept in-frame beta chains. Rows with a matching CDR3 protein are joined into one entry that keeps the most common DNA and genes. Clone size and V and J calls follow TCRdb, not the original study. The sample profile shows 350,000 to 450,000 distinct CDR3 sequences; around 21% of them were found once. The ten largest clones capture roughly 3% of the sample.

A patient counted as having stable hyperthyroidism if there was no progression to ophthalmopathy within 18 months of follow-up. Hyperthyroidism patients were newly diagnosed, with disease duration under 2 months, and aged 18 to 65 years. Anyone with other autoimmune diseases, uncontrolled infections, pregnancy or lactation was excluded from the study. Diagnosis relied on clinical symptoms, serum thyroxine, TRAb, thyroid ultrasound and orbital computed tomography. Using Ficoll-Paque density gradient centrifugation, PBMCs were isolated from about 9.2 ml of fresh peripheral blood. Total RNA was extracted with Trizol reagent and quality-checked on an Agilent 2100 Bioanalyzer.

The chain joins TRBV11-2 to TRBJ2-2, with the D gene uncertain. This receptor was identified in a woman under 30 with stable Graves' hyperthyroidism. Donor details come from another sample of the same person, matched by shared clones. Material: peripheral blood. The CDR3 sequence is CASSFSSGTGELFF. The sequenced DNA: TGTGCCAGCAGCTTTTCGTCCGGCACCGGGGAGCTGTTTTTT.